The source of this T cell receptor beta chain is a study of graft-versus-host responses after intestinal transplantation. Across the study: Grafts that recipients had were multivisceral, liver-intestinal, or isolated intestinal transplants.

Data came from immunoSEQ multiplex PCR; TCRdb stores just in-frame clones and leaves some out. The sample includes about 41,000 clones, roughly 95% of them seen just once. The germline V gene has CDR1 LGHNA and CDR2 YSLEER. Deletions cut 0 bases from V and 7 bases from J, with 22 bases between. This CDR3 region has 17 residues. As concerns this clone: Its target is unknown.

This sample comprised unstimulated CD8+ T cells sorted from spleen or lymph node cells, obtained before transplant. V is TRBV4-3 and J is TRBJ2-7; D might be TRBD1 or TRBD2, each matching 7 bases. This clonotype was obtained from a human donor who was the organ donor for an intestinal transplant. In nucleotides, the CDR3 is TGCGCCAGCAGCCAAGACCCGCGGCCAGGGGGGGTTTATGAGCAGTACTTC. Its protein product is CASSQDPRPGGVYEQYF.